This TCR beta chain was recorded in a study of blood T cells in healthy people across ages. Study context: Template switching caught about one barcoded beta molecule for each two T cells.

Germline CDR1 SGHRS, CDR2 YFSETQ. CDR3 length: 15 residues. V lost 2 bases to trimming and J lost 0 bases, with 11 bases between them. Per sample, no less than 6 micrograms of total RNA were extracted. A second PCR, run for roughly 7 to 11 cycles, used a sample-barcoded 5' primer plus a J-beta primer mix. A template-switch adaptor with 12 random nucleotides tagged each cDNA molecule. Every sample gave at least 2.5 million paired-end reads containing CDR3. TCRdb itself ran the 5' RACE reads through MiXCR, one entry per CDR3 protein. The top ten clones hold about 11% of a sample with about 1.6 million distinct CDR3 sequences, almost 35% of them seen once.

The chain joins TRBV5-1 to TRBJ1-2; D is unresolved. The material sequenced was blood. This clonotype originated in a woman younger than 45 in good health. CDR3 protein: CASSLPEGANYGYTF. The DNA for the CDR3 is TGCGCCAGCAGCTTACCTGAGGGAGCTAACTATGGCTACACCTTC.